This T cell receptor (beta chain) was sequenced during a study of cytomegalovirus exposure and HLA in healthy donors. Comment on this clone: Its specificity is unknown.

Vbeta (60) and Jbeta (13) primers were used in the PCR. This table comes from immunoSEQ multiplex PCR, and its TCRdb copy is limited to in-frame clones, with some not included. The table has roughly 97,000 clones, roughly 9.1% seen once; the top ten hold 5.8%. Study findings and constraints: Immune exposure information available was restricted to CMV serostatus. A later analysis linked some 18,000 TCR beta sequences to HLA alleles at 0.05 false discovery rate. Donors belonging to an Asian-associated ancestry cluster reportedly showed fewer N-insertions in productive TCRs than the approximately 670-donor mean, according to what a later analysis found.

The CDR3 runs 18 residues. V shed 1 base, J shed 2 bases, and the junction held 10 bases outside the gene matches. Germline CDR1 is SGHRS and CDR2 is YFSETQ. Specimen: PBMCs. This sequence originates from a man in his forties in good health and CMV-seropositive. The chain joins TRBV5-1 to TRBJ2-1; 9 bases match TRBD2. CDR3 loop: CASSLSGDGGRAYNEQFF. DNA of the CDR3: TGCGCCAGCAGCTTGTCAGGGGATGGCGGGAGGGCCTACAATGAGCAGTTCTTC. The variable domain in full, with the rest retrieved from reference TRBV5-1 and TRBJ2-1, is KAGVTQTPRYLIKTRGQQVTLSCSPISGHRSVSWYQQTPGQGLQFLFEYFSETQRNKGNFPGRFSGRQFSNSRSEMNVSTLELGDSALYLCASSLSGDGGRAYNEQFFGPGTRLTVL.